Detailed here is one T cell receptor (beta chain). Each CDR3 protein gets one entry after TCRdb re-called the RT-PCR reads with MiXCR. The sample lists hundreds of thousands of distinct CDR3 sequences; approximately 14% were seen once. Sequencing was done on a sample of memory CD4+ T cells from blood. This TCR came from a female donor in good health, serving as a healthy control.

The CDR3 loop reads CASSLGLGQGSYNEQFF. CDR3 nucleotide sequence: TGCGCCAGCAGCTTGGGGCTCGGACAGGGCTCCTACAATGAGCAGTTCTTC. V usage is TRBV5-1 and J usage is TRBJ2-1, with 8 bases fitting TRBD1. In germline, CDR1 is SGHRS, CDR2 YFSETQ. The V gene end was trimmed by 0 bases and the J gene end by 0 bases; junction bases not matched to a gene: 5. The CDR3 is 17 residues long.